A selection of T cell receptor beta chains follows, all from one sample in a study of blood T cell repertoires in COVID-19. Profiling relied on immunoSEQ multiplex PCR, and the TCRdb table lists in-frame clones only, not all of them. The sample contains over 90,000 clones, roughly 82% of which appear only once. Specimen: peripheral blood. The receptor source for this set is a man between 45 and 60 years old with active or convalescent COVID-19. CDR3s leave out the opening cysteine and the closing phenylalanine or tryptophan. Fields, in order: V gene, J gene, CDR3 protein.

V: TRBV20-1
J: TRBJ2-5
CDR3: SASGRGGLQETQY

V: TRBV5-1
J: TRBJ2-7
CDR3: ASSLAGEGEQY

V: TRBV6-4
J: TRBJ2-2
CDR3: ASSEGQGAGELF

V: TRBV19
J: TRBJ1-1
CDR3: ASSSTGNTEAF

V: TRBV3-1/TRBV3-2
J: TRBJ2-1
CDR3: ASSTGGKVNEQF

V: TRBV4-3
J: TRBJ1-2
CDR3: ASSQEGGVGGYT

V: TRBV6-2/TRBV6-3
J: TRBJ2-5
CDR3: ASSDPGTGGGETQY

V: TRBV30
J: TRBJ2-5
CDR3: AWSPRGREETQY

V: TRBV6-5
J: TRBJ1-3
CDR3: ASTTAGVFGNTIY

V: TRBV10-1
J: TRBJ1-1
CDR3: ASRGGPNTEAF

V: TRBV4-1
J: TRBJ2-3
CDR3: ASSQGGLGTDTQY

V: TRBV10-3
J: TRBJ1-2
CDR3: AISPGKDYGYT

V: TRBV6-6
J: TRBJ2-5
CDR3: ASRKQGEETQY

V: TRBV4-3
J: TRBJ1-1
CDR3: ASSQDSNRRDTEAF

V: TRBV6-5
J: TRBJ1-5
CDR3: ASTQADQPQH

V: TRBV19
J: TRBJ1-4
CDR3: ASWSRGNEKLF

V: TRBV18
J: TRBJ1-1
CDR3: ASSTTGGTEAF

V: TRBV7-9
J: TRBJ2-7
CDR3: ASSTGQVNYEQY

V: TRBV10-2
J: TRBJ2-3
CDR3: ASSDRGRGPGDTQY

V: TRBV7-2
J: TRBJ2-7
CDR3: ASSPWTSGGYEQY

V: TRBV3-1/TRBV3-2
J: TRBJ2-3
CDR3: ASSQVQRGYTDTQY

V: TRBV12-3/TRBV12-4
J: TRBJ2-3
CDR3: ASSSYTDTQY

V: TRBV30
J: TRBJ1-1
CDR3: AWTRGATEAF

V: TRBV5-6
J: TRBJ2-7
CDR3: ASSLRGTHEQY

V: TRBV10-3
J: TRBJ2-1
CDR3: AISVGGSTYEQF

V: TRBV30
J: TRBJ1-3
CDR3: AWSTGKSGNTIY

V: TRBV20-1
J: TRBJ2-7
CDR3: SASYSRGAGEQY

V: TRBV10-3
J: TRBJ2-1
CDR3: AISGDRGSYNEQF

V: TRBV5-1
J: TRBJ2-7
CDR3: ASSLDRTLSSYEQY

V: TRBV11-3
J: TRBJ2-2
CDR3: ASSLVHGELF

V: TRBV29-1
J: TRBJ2-5
CDR3: SVEDWAGWITETQY

V: TRBV7-9
J: TRBJ2-5
CDR3: ASSFGGGQETQY

V: TRBV6-4
J: TRBJ1-6
CDR3: ASSETAGSPLH

V: TRBV4-1
J: TRBJ1-1
CDR3: ASSHLGPEAF

V: TRBV19
J: TRBJ2-4
CDR3: ASIRTGKENIQY

V: TRBV2
J: TRBJ2-2
CDR3: ASRYRGTGELF

V: TRBV5-1
J: TRBJ2-1
CDR3: ASSLTGENEQF

V: TRBV28
J: TRBJ1-2
CDR3: ASNPTGFINYGYT

V: TRBV19
J: TRBJ1-3
CDR3: ASSATVSGNTIY

V: TRBV6-1
J: TRBJ1-6
CDR3: ASSDGGMNSPLH

V: TRBV24-1
J: TRBJ1-1
CDR3: ATRGGSTEAF

V: TRBV18
J: TRBJ1-1
CDR3: ASATGLNTEAF

V: TRBV19
J: TRBJ2-4
CDR3: ASSIDSSLAKNIQY

V: TRBV11-2
J: TRBJ2-1
CDR3: ASSPGLAGAYNEQF

V: TRBV19
J: TRBJ1-2
CDR3: ASISQGSVYGYT

V: TRBV6-6
J: TRBJ2-1
CDR3: ASSPGLAGGQWNEQF

V: TRBV2
J: TRBJ1-1
CDR3: ASIQDRITEAF

V: TRBV7-8
J: TRBJ1-5
CDR3: ASSLGSEQGKNQPQH

V: TRBV9
J: TRBJ2-7
CDR3: ASSVEAGGLYEQY

V: TRBV12-5
J: TRBJ2-1
CDR3: ASAYRGNEQF

V: TRBV19
J: TRBJ1-3
CDR3: ASSLQGTGASGNTIY

V: TRBV28
J: TRBJ2-2
CDR3: ASSRVGTGELF

V: TRBV28
J: TRBJ2-1
CDR3: ASSFPDKGYNEQF

V: TRBV5-1
J: TRBJ1-4
CDR3: ASSPGGEGEKLF

V: TRBV4-1
J: TRBJ2-3
CDR3: ASGRSGLGTDTQY

V: TRBV18
J: TRBJ1-6
CDR3: ASSPPGATINSPLH

V: TRBV5-6
J: TRBJ1-3
CDR3: ASSLAGDSGNTIY

V: TRBV6-5
J: TRBJ1-4
CDR3: ASSYSPGSDEKLF

V: TRBV7-9
J: TRBJ2-1
CDR3: ASSFGQGADNEQF